This T cell receptor beta chain was retrieved from a study of OX40 agonist ivuxolimab in advanced cancers. Study in general: Every 2 weeks, patients received ivuxolimab intravenously, dosed at 0.01 to 10 mg/kg.

Blood got drawn at baseline, again on cycle 4 day 1, and then on cycle 7 day 1. Trimming took off 0 bases at V and 6 bases at J, with 15 bases between the two ends. Germline V gene sequence: CDR1 SQVTM, CDR2 ANQGSEA. CDR3 size: 14 residues. The data were produced by immunoSEQ multiplex PCR, yet TCRdb's version contains in-frame clones alone and is incomplete. The table records around 15,000 clones, roughly 82% of them present only once. As concerns this clone: The antigen is undetermined.

The study's findings and limits: Relative to CD4+ cells, CD8+ T cells on average had more expanded clones. Clones of CD4+ and CD8+ blood T cells grew by week 6 at doses of 0.1 to 3.0 mg/kg.

The TCR was taken from an adult with an advanced solid tumor such as melanoma, head and neck, liver or kidney cancer. V is TRBV29-1 and J is TRBJ2-7; D is perhaps TRBD2 (6 bases). The starting material was CD4+ or CD8+ T cells sorted from blood, obtained in a trial of the OX40 agonist ivuxolimab. CDR3 region: CSVEDQPGAVEQYF. The CDR3, as DNA: TGCAGCGTTGAAGATCAACCGGGAGCGGTCGAGCAGTACTTC.